The 9 T cell receptor beta chains presented below share a single source sample, sequenced in a study of cytomegalovirus exposure and HLA in healthy donors. The PCR had 60 Vbeta and 13 Jbeta primers. Produced via immunoSEQ multiplex PCR; TCRdb's table is partial and in-frame only. The sample has 120,000 to 150,000 clones, approximately 65% seen once. The sequencing sample was made of PBMCs. The receptors were gathered from a woman aged 60 to 75 in good health and CMV-seronegative.

The genes are TRBV4-3 and TRBJ2-3; 7 bases fit TRBD1. The CDR3 length is 16 residues. In germline, CDR1 is LGHNA, CDR2 YSLEER. V was pared by 0 bases and J by 0 bases, with 3 bases of the junction left unmatched. The CDR3 is CASSQDWTGSTDTQYF. In DNA form, the CDR3 reads TGCGCCAGCAGCCAAGATTGGACAGGTAGCACAGATACGCAGTATTTT.

The chain carries TRBV15 and TRBJ2-5, with D possibly TRBD1 on 6 matching bases. The CDR3 covers 17 residues. In germline, CDR1 is LNHNV, CDR2 YYDKDF (reference sequence). Trimming took 0 bases from V and 3 from J, leaving 17 bases between them. The CDR3 is CATSRDLAGADKETQYF. The CDR3 region has the DNA TGTGCCACCAGCAGAGATTTGGCAGGGGCTGATAAAGAGACCCAGTACTTC.

The count of this clone is one. The chain is built from TRBV14 and TRBJ2-7; D is perhaps TRBD1 (6 bases). This CDR3 region has 15 residues. With 0 bases removed from V and 7 bases from J, the gap between germline ends came to 16 bases. Germline V gives CDR1 SGHDN, CDR2 FVKESK. CDR3 nucleotides: TGTGCCAGCAGCCAAGAAGGGACACTGAGGCGGGAGCAGTACTTC. It is translated as CASSQEGTLRREQYF.

This sequence joins TRBV29-1 and TRBJ1-4; D is uncertain. Trimming took 6 bases from V and 7 from J, leaving 18 bases between them. The germline gives CDR1 SQVTM, CDR2 ANQGSEA. The CDR3 has 14 residues. CDR3 amino acids: CSVSPTIEGEKLFF. The DNA for the CDR3 is TGCAGCGTCTCGCCGACAATCGAGGGTGAAAAACTGTTTTTT.

There are a few counts of this clone. The chain is built from TRBV7-9 and TRBJ2-5; 7 bases match TRBD1. The CDR3 runs to 14 residues. The V and J ends lost 5 bases and 2 bases, in that order; junction bases with no gene match: 5. Germline CDR1 is SEHNR and CDR2 is FQNEAQ (reference sequence). In DNA, the CDR3 is TGTGCCAGCAGCCTGGGGACAGATCAAGAGACCCAGTACTTC. This gives the protein CASSLGTDQETQYF. The full variable domain, rest sourced from reference TRBV7-9 and TRBJ2-5, is DTGVSQNPRHKITKRGQNVTFRCDPISEHNRLYWYRQTLGQGPEFLTYFQNEAQLEKSRLLSDRFSAERPKGSFSTLEIQRTEQGDSAMYLCASSLGTDQETQYFGPGTRLLVL.

This clone has a handful of counts. The V and J genes are TRBV27 and TRBJ2-2; D remains unclear. Germline V gene lookup returns CDR1 MNHEY and CDR2 SMNVEV (reference sequence). V lost 4 bases to trimming and J lost 3 bases, with 6 bases between them. This CDR3 comprises 13 residues. CDR3 residues: CASSSTYTGELFF. Here the CDR3 DNA reads TGTGCCAGCAGTTCCACATACACCGGGGAGCTGTTTTTT.

Only a few counts were recorded for this clone. This sequence joins TRBV5-6 and TRBJ2-1; 10 bases are shared with TRBD2. The germline V gene encodes CDR1 SGHDT and CDR2 YYEEEE. The CDR3 is made up of 15 amino acids. J gave up 9 bases and V 2 bases, and 8 bases lay outside the gene matches. The CDR3 DNA reads TGTGCCAGCAGCTTACTAGCGGGATCAGCAGGTGAGCAGTTCTTC. Encoded protein: CASSLLAGSAGEQFF.

The chain links TRBV27 to TRBJ2-6; D possibly corresponds to TRBD1 (5 bases). The germline gives CDR1 MNHEY, CDR2 SMNVEV (reference sequence). The CDR3 contains 21 residues. V was clipped by 5 bases and J by 3 bases, with 29 bases between them. CDR3 sequence: CASSLPQQLHRTGVGANVLTF. DNA for the CDR3: TGTGCCAGCAGTCTCCCTCAACAGCTTCATAGAACAGGTGTTGGGGCCAACGTCCTGACTTTC.

The rearrangement uses TRBV7-8 and TRBJ1-2; 7 bases map to TRBD1. V lost 5 bases to trimming and J lost 5 bases; unmatched junction nucleotides: 8. Per the germline V gene, CDR1 is SGHVS and CDR2 is FQNEAQ. This CDR3 spans 14 amino acids. For the CDR3, the DNA is TGTGCCAGCAGCCCCAGGGACAGCTTATATGGCTACACCTTC. Protein product: CASSPRDSLYGYTF.